Presented here are 21 T cell receptor beta chains from one specimen sequenced in a study of blood T cell repertoires in COVID-19. The table came from immunoSEQ multiplex PCR; TCRdb's copy has only in-frame clones and leaves some out. The sample holds roughly 320,000 clones, 90% to 95% seen once. What was sequenced was PBMCs or T cells enriched from blood (not recorded which). The receptors stem from a woman younger than 45 who had been exposed to COVID-19.

The chain combines TRBV21-1 with TRBJ1-3; the table gives TRBD1 as D, unverified against the DNA. TRBV21-1 is deemed a pseudogene. CDR3 length: 15 amino acids. The CDR3 DNA sequence: TGTGCCAGCAGCAAATCTCGCAGGGCAGGAAACACCATATATTTT. Translation gives CASSKSRRAGNTIYF.

V gene TRBV5-5 combines with J gene TRBJ1-1; 7 bases match TRBD1. Germline V gene sequence: CDR1 SGHKS, CDR2 YYEKEE (reference sequence). The CDR3 is 16 amino acids. V lost 2 bases and J lost 3; bases outside the gene matches: 10. CDR3 coding DNA: TGTGCCAGCAGCTTTGAACAGGGGATAGGGGACACTGAAGCTTTCTTT. It specifies CASSFEQGIGDTEAFF. Using reference TRBV5-5 and TRBJ1-1 for the parts outside the CDR3, the full variable domain is DAGVTQSPTHLIKTRGQQVTLRCSPISGHKSVSWYQQVLGQGPQFIFQYYEKEERGRGNFPDRFSARQFPNYSSELNVNALLLGDSALYLCASSFEQGIGDTEAFFGQGTRLTVV.

This sequence joins TRBV7-9 and TRBJ1-2; D gene uncertain. CDR1 is SEHNR and CDR2 is FQNEAQ in the germline V gene (reference sequence). Trimming took off 4 bases at V and 6 bases at J, with 15 bases between the two ends. This CDR3 region has 14 residues. This CDR3 is CASSSPGASHGYTF. CDR3 in DNA: TGTGCCAGCAGCTCCCCAGGTGCCTCGCATGGCTACACCTTC.

V gene TRBV13 combines with J gene TRBJ2-5; D perhaps matches TRBD2 (5 bases). Germline CDR1 and CDR2: PRHDT and FYEKMQ (reference sequence). Trimming pared 4 bases from V and 1 base from J, leaving 19 bases between. The CDR3 runs 17 residues. Here the CDR3 reads CASSSALEGSSQETQYF. CDR3 in DNA: TGTGCCAGCAGCTCCGCCCTCGAGGGCAGCTCCCAAGAGACCCAGTACTTC.

The V and J genes are TRBV5-4 and TRBJ2-5; TRBD1 agrees at 9 bases. The CDR3 has 17 residues. Losses at the gene ends were 0 bases for V and 7 bases for J; bases not matched to a gene: 13. Germline values: CDR1 SGHNT, CDR2 YYREEE (reference sequence). CDR3 DNA: TGTGCCAGCAGCTTGGGAGGGACAGGGCCTCCTATCGGGACCCAGTACTTC. Its translation is CASSLGGTGPPIGTQYF.

This clone was counted a few times. The chain has TRBV6-5 and TRBJ1-5; D uncertain. Germline CDR1 reads MNHEY; CDR2 reads SVGAGI. The CDR3 length is 13 residues. Trimming shortened V by 8 bases and J by 1 base, and 9 bases separated the two germline ends. The DNA of the CDR3 is TGTGCCAGCTCTTGGCAAAGCAATCAGCCCCAGCATTTT. Encoded protein: CASSWQSNQPQHF.

This chain connects TRBV5-1 to TRBJ1-3; D might be TRBD1 (6 bases). Trimming took off 5 bases at V and 0 bases at J, with 12 bases between the two ends. Germline V gene data show CDR1 as SGHRS and CDR2 as YFSETQ. This CDR3 is built from 15 residues. DNA for the CDR3: TGCGCCAGCAGACGGGGGGCGAGCTCTGGAAACACCATATATTTT. It is translated as CASRRGASSGNTIYF.

V and J are TRBV6-5 and TRBJ2-7, with 9 bases that match TRBD1. This CDR3 has 13 amino acids. Trimming cost V 7 bases and J 0 bases; bases outside gene matches: 1. CDR1 is MNHEY and CDR2 is SVGAGI in the germline V gene. CDR3 residues: CASTTGGSYEQYF. As DNA, the CDR3 is TGTGCCAGCACGACAGGGGGCTCCTACGAGCAGTACTTC.

This sequence joins TRBV27 and TRBJ1-1; D unclear. CDR1 MNHEY and CDR2 SMNVEV come from the germline V gene (reference sequence). V gave up 3 bases and J gave up 2 bases, with 10 bases separating them. CDR3 length equals 14 residues. CDR3 coding DNA: TGTGCCAGCAGTTTCGGCGGATCTAACACTGAAGCTTTCTTT. As protein: CASSFGGSNTEAFF.

The gene calls are TRBV6-5 and TRBJ1-3, with D possibly TRBD1 on 5 matching bases. The CDR3 covers 14 residues. Germline CDR1 is MNHEY and CDR2 is SVGAGI. V lost 11 bases and J lost 3, with 17 bases in between. CDR3: CAGSRGGSGNTIYF. Written as DNA, the CDR3 is TGTGCCGGGTCGCGGGGGGGGAGTGGAAACACCATATATTTT.

The gene calls are TRBV6-5 and TRBJ1-6; D unresolved. The germline V gene encodes CDR1 MNHEY and CDR2 SVGAGI. Deletions cut 6 bases from V and 14 bases from J, with 17 bases between. The length of the CDR3 is 13 residues. The CDR3 DNA follows: TGTGCCAGCAGCCCCGGGGTCACGGGAACCCTCCACTTT. It encodes CASSPGVTGTLHF.

About this clone itself: Other DNA sequences of this sample code for an identical CDR3. The rearrangement uses TRBV6-5 and TRBJ2-1, with a tentative D call TRBD2 (6 bases). V shed 0 bases and J shed 0 bases, with 9 bases lying between them. There are 16 residues in the CDR3. In germline, CDR1 is MNHEY, CDR2 SVGAGI. The CDR3 bases are TGTGCCAGCAGTTACTCGCTAGCGTCCTCCTACAATGAGCAGTTCTTC. This translates into CASSYSLASSYNEQFF.

The V call is TRBV4-3, the J call TRBJ1-2, with TRBD1 as a possible D gene (6 bases). The ends were cut back, 3 bases at V and 3 bases at J, with 17 bases in the middle. Germline CDR1 is LGHNA and CDR2 is YSLEER. The length of the CDR3 is 16 residues. The DNA of the CDR3 is TGCGCCAGCAGCCACGCTGGGGGCGGGGGCTACTATGGCTACACCTTC. This gives the protein CASSHAGGGGYYGYTF.

The V gene is TRBV25-1, the J gene TRBJ1-1; 7 bases line up with TRBD1. CDR3 size: 15 residues. CDR1 MGHDK and CDR2 SYGVNS come from the germline V gene. The V segment lost 1 base and the J segment 4 bases; nucleotides outside the gene matches: 6. The CDR3 loop is CASSEWGRGSTEAFF. In DNA form, the CDR3 reads TGTGCCAGCAGTGAATGGGGCAGGGGGTCCACTGAAGCTTTCTTT.

This clone has only one observation. The gene calls are TRBV27 and TRBJ1-5, with 8 bases matching TRBD1. V trimming: 5 bases; J trimming: 5 bases; junction bases outside the gene matches: 5. This CDR3 comprises 14 residues. CDR1 is MNHEY and CDR2 is SMNVEV in the germline V gene (reference sequence). In nucleotides, the CDR3 is TGTGCCAGCAGTCCATCACAGGGGGATCAGCCCCAGCATTTT. It is translated as CASSPSQGDQPQHF.

CDR3 residues: CASSPGTDVKLYGYTF. The CDR3 nucleotides read TGTGCCAGCAGCCCTGGGACAGATGTAAAACTTTATGGCTACACCTTC. The genes are TRBV5-6 and TRBJ1-2; 7 bases align to TRBD1. With V trimmed by 4 bases and J by 5 bases, 14 bases remained unmatched. The germline CDR1 and CDR2 sequences are SGHDT and YYEEEE. This CDR3 has 16 amino acids.

J is TRBJ1-3 and V is TRBV18; perhaps TRBD1 as D (6 bases). CDR1 KGHSH and CDR2 LQKENI come from the germline V gene. This CDR3 region has 16 residues. Trimming took 4 bases from V and 0 from J, leaving 13 bases between them. This CDR3 is CASSHLQGLSGNTIYF. The CDR3 DNA sequence: TGTGCCAGCTCACACTTACAGGGTCTCTCTGGAAACACCATATATTTT.

This clone is a singleton in its sample. The V call is TRBV24-1, the J call TRBJ2-2; D remains ambiguous. Trimming cost V 5 bases and J 5 bases, with 11 bases left between them. Germline V gene data show CDR1 as KGHDR and CDR2 as SFDVKD. CDR3 size: 14 residues. Here the CDR3 DNA reads TGTGCCACCAGTGCCCCCGGGTTGACCGGGGAGCTGTTTTTT. Amino acids: CATSAPGLTGELFF.

This clone was recorded only once. This chain connects TRBV10-3 to TRBJ1-6; D is ambiguous. The V gene lost 0 bases and the J gene lost 9 bases, with 21 bases spanning the gap. The CDR3 is 18 amino acids. Per the germline V gene, CDR1 is ENHRY and CDR2 is SYGVKD. The CDR3 spells CAISESSSGSSLLSPLHF. The CDR3 DNA reads TGTGCCATCAGTGAGTCGTCTAGCGGTTCGTCTCTCCTTTCACCCCTCCACTTT.

The rearrangement uses TRBV6-6 and TRBJ1-1; D remains unclear. The CDR3 is 13 amino acids. Trimming removed 8 bases from V and 2 bases from J, with 12 bases in between. Germline values: CDR1 MNHNY, CDR2 SVGAGI (reference sequence). The chain's CDR3 is CASGREANTEAFF. The CDR3 nucleotides read TGTGCCAGCGGGAGGGAGGCAAACACTGAAGCTTTCTTT.

CDR3 sequence (DNA): TGCGCCAGCAGCCCCGACTTGTTTCAAGAGACCCAGTACTTC. Residues: CASSPDLFQETQYF. The chain has TRBV5-1 and TRBJ2-5; D is uncertain. This CDR3 has 14 residues. Trimming shortened V by 4 bases and J by 2 bases, and 12 bases separated the two germline ends. CDR1 is SGHRS and CDR2 is YFSETQ in the germline V gene.